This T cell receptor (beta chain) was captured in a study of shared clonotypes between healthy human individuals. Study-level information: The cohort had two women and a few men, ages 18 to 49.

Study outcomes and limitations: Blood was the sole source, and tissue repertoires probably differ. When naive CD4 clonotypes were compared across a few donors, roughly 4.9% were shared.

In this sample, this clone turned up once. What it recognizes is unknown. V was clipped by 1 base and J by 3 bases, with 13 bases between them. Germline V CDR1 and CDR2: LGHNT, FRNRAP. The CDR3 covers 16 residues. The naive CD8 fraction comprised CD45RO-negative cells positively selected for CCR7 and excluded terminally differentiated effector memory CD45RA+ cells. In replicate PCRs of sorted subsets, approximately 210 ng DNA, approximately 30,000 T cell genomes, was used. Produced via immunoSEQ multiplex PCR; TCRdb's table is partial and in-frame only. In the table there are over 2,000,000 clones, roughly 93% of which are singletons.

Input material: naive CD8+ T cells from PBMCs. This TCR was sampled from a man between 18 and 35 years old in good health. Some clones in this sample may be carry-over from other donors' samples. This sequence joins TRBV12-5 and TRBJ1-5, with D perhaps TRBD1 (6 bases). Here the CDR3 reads CASGLELDRYNQPQHF. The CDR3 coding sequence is TGTGCTAGTGGTTTGGAATTGGACAGATACAATCAGCCCCAGCATTTT.